These 24 T cell receptor beta chains were all obtained from the same sample, sequenced in a study of graft-versus-host responses after intestinal transplantation. Antigens of these TCRs are unknown. Sequencing was performed with immunoSEQ multiplex PCR; in TCRdb, only in-frame clones are kept and a portion is missing. The data contain about 120,000 clones, approximately 92% of them singletons. The input for sequencing was unstimulated CD4+ T cells sorted from spleen or lymph node cells, taken before intestinal transplant. The receptor set was obtained from a human donor who received an intestinal transplant.

The genes are TRBV5-1 and TRBJ2-7; the D is unclear. CDR3 size: 12 residues. V gave up 0 bases and J gave up 6 bases, with 7 bases separating them. CDR1 is SGHRS, CDR2 YFSETQ, per germline. The CDR3 DNA reads TGCGCCAGCAGCTTGGGGAGTGGCGAGCAGTACTTC. Translating it yields CASSLGSGEQYF.

The chain has TRBV9 and TRBJ1-3; TRBD1 might be the D (6 bases). The CDR3 totals 16 residues. V dropped 0 bases and J dropped 0 bases, with 10 bases sitting between them. Germline CDR1 reads SGDLS; CDR2 reads YYNGEE. The CDR3 loop is CASSVAGATSGNTIYF. The CDR3 DNA reads as TGTGCCAGCAGCGTAGCGGGGGCTACCTCTGGAAACACCATATATTTT.

The CDR3 bases are TGCGCCAGCAGCTGGACTAGCGGGAGACAAGAGACCCAGTACTTC. Its protein product is CASSWTSGRQETQYF. The rearrangement joins TRBV5-1 to TRBJ2-5; 13 nucleotides match TRBD2. The CDR3 extends over 15 amino acids. V was clipped by 3 bases and J by 2 bases; unmatched bases: 1. CDR1 and CDR2 from the germline V gene are SGHRS and YFSETQ. Filled out from reference TRBV5-1 and TRBJ2-5, the complete variable domain reads KAGVTQTPRYLIKTRGQQVTLSCSPISGHRSVSWYQQTPGQGLQFLFEYFSETQRNKGNFPGRFSGRQFSNSRSEMNVSTLELGDSALYLCASSWTSGRQETQYFGPGTRLLVL.

The chain links TRBV7-6 to TRBJ1-1, with TRBD1 identical over 7 bases. The germline V gene encodes CDR1 SGHVS and CDR2 FNYEAQ. This CDR3 has 15 residues. After removal of 3 bases from V and 4 bases from J, the junction contained 8 bases not matched to a gene. This CDR3 reads CASSFVGQGGTEAFF. The CDR3 DNA reads TGTGCCAGCAGCTTTGTGGGGCAGGGGGGCACTGAAGCTTTCTTT.

This chain connects TRBV27 to TRBJ2-1, with 11 nucleotides matching TRBD2. The CDR3 is 14 amino acids. The V and J ends lost 8 bases and 3 bases, in that order; junction bases with no gene match: 3. Germline loops: CDR1 MNHEY, CDR2 SMNVEV (reference sequence). CDR3 sequence reads: CASFSGGGYNEQFF. In nucleotides, the CDR3 is TGTGCCAGCTTTAGCGGGGGGGGCTACAATGAGCAGTTCTTC.

V usage is TRBV7-9 and J usage is TRBJ1-1; TRBD1 might be the D (6 bases). Germline V gene data show CDR1 as SEHNR and CDR2 as FQNEAQ (reference sequence). The CDR3 covers 17 residues. Trimming cost V 6 bases and J 0 bases, with 20 bases left between them. The CDR3 coding sequence is TGTGCCAGCAGGGGGGCCCCGTTTGGCAGAATGAACACTGAAGCTTTCTTT. Its protein product is CASRGAPFGRMNTEAFF.

V and J are TRBV9 and TRBJ2-7, with D hard to call. Trimming shortened V by 0 bases and J by 3 bases, and 10 bases separated the two germline ends. This CDR3 is 14 amino acids long. Germline values: CDR1 SGDLS, CDR2 YYNGEE. The CDR3 bases are TGTGCCAGCAGCGTAGGAGTCAGAGACTACGAGCAGTACTTC. This sequence encodes CASSVGVRDYEQYF.

In DNA, the CDR3 is TGTGCCAGCAGTTGGGTCCCCAATCAGCCCCAGCATTTT. Translated, it gives CASSWVPNQPQHF. The V and J genes are TRBV28 and TRBJ1-5, with D unclear. CDR1 MDHEN and CDR2 SYDVKM come from the germline V gene. This CDR3 comprises 13 residues. V shed 4 bases and J shed 3 bases, with 7 bases lying between them.

This chain links TRBV7-8 with TRBJ1-2; 8 bases match TRBD1. Trimming at V came to 5 bases and at J to 7 bases, leaving 6 bases not matched to a gene. Germline V gene lookup returns CDR1 SGHVS and CDR2 FQNEAQ. CDR3 length: 13 amino acids. The CDR3 is CASSSQGARGYTF. The CDR3 DNA reads as TGTGCCAGCAGCAGCCAGGGGGCGCGTGGCTACACCTTC.

The chain employs TRBV7-9 and TRBJ2-7, with D unclear. With 5 bases removed from V and 5 bases from J, the gap between germline ends came to 10 bases. CDR3 length equals 12 residues. Germline CDR1 and CDR2: SEHNR and FQNEAQ (reference sequence). This CDR3 reads CASSPALDEQYF. The CDR3 DNA is TGTGCCAGCAGCCCTGCTCTCGACGAGCAGTACTTC.

The chain carries TRBV6-5 and TRBJ2-1, with D possibly TRBD2 on 5 matching bases. The CDR3 is made up of 16 amino acids. The V gene's germline CDR1 is MNHEY and CDR2 SVGAGI. V shed 4 bases and J shed 2 bases, with 15 bases lying between them. For the CDR3, the DNA is TGTGCCAGCAGTTGGTTTGGGAGCCCTACCTACAATGAGCAGTTCTTC. It encodes CASSWFGSPTYNEQFF.

Notes on this clone: At one boundary the junction diverges from the germline segment, which might be a read error. The rearrangement links TRBV7-7 to TRBJ2-1; 8 nucleotides line up with TRBD1. CDR1 and CDR2 (germline): SSHAT, FNYEAQ (reference sequence). The CDR3 loop spans 15 amino acids. CDR3 in DNA: TGTGCTAGCAGCTTAGATCAGGGGGCTACGAATGAGCAGTTCTTC. Its translation is CASSLDQGATNEQFF.

The chain employs TRBV19 and TRBJ1-5, with a possible D match to TRBD1 (5 bases). CDR3 length: 17 residues. CDR1 and CDR2 (germline): LNHDA, SQIVND (reference sequence). Trimming shortened V by 6 bases and J by 2 bases, and 20 bases separated the two germline ends. CDR3 DNA: TGTGCCAGTAGCCCCGGGGGAGGGAGAGGTGGCAATCAGCCCCAGCATTTT. Translation gives CASSPGGGRGGNQPQHF.

V and J are TRBV6-5 and TRBJ1-4, with 9 bases matching TRBD1. The CDR3 extends over 14 amino acids. CDR1 MNHEY and CDR2 SVGAGI come from the germline V gene. The J segment lost 7 bases and the V segment lost 6 bases, leaving 6 bases of the junction unmatched. The CDR3 is CASSLTGGREKLFF. The CDR3 DNA follows: TGTGCCAGCAGCTTAACAGGGGGCCGTGAAAAACTGTTTTTT.

The genes are TRBV7-8 and TRBJ2-1, with D possibly matching TRBD2 (5 bases). Deletions cut 4 bases from V and 4 bases from J, with 11 bases between. Per the germline V gene, CDR1 is SGHVS and CDR2 is FQNEAQ. The CDR3 consists of 14 residues. CDR3 DNA: TGTGCCAGCAGCTCGGACTGGAGATACAATGAGCAGTTCTTC. It codes for CASSSDWRYNEQFF.

V usage is TRBV19 and J usage is TRBJ2-5; D is unresolved. The CDR3 covers 14 residues. V lost 5 bases, J lost 4 bases, and 14 bases lay in between. CDR1 LNHDA and CDR2 SQIVND come from the germline V gene (reference sequence). The CDR3 coding sequence is TGTGCCAGTAGTCCCTGGTCGGGCAGAGAGACCCAGTACTTC. Its protein is CASSPWSGRETQYF. The entire variable domain, with the rest obtained from reference TRBV19 and TRBJ2-5, is as follows: DGGITQSPKYLFRKEGQNVTLSCEQNLNHDAMYWYRQDPGQGLRLIYYSQIVNDFQKGDIAEGYSVSREKKESFPLTVTSAQKNPTAFYLCASSPWSGRETQYFGPGTRLLVL.

V usage is TRBV9 and J usage is TRBJ2-2; D unclear. Germline-derived CDR1 and CDR2 are SGDLS and YYNGEE. The V and J ends lost 0 bases and 0 bases respectively, with 6 bases between them. CDR3 length equals 15 residues. In DNA, the CDR3 is TGTGCCAGCAGCGTAGACCCAACGAACACCGGGGAGCTGTTTTTT. It translates to CASSVDPTNTGELFF.

This chain links TRBV11-3 with TRBJ2-1; the match to TRBD2 covers 10 bases. The CDR3 is 15 amino acids. CDR1 and CDR2 from the germline V gene are SGHNT and YENEEA. The V gene end was trimmed by 1 base and the J gene end by 8 bases; junction bases not matched to a gene: 5. The CDR3 sequence: CASSLALAGAHEQFF. Written as DNA, the CDR3 is TGTGCCAGCAGCTTAGCTCTAGCGGGAGCCCATGAGCAGTTCTTC.

This chain joins TRBV18 and TRBJ2-1; 7 positions match TRBD1. The CDR3 is 18 residues long. Germline V lookup: CDR1 KGHSH, CDR2 LQKENI. V lost 4 bases and J lost 9; bases outside the gene matches: 21. CDR3 residues: CASSRLPLQGTDPGEQFF. In DNA form, the CDR3 reads TGTGCCAGCTCACGATTACCCCTTCAAGGGACAGACCCAGGTGAGCAGTTCTTC.

This chain uses TRBV10-1 with TRBJ2-7; D unclear. Trimming removed 5 bases at V and 4 bases at J, with 15 bases between. The CDR3 is 14 residues long. Germline assignment: CDR1 WNHNN and CDR2 SYGVQD (reference sequence). CDR3 DNA sequence: TGCGCCAGCAGTCTAGGGTCAGGACCTTACGAGCAGTACTTC. Its protein is CASSLGSGPYEQYF.

This chain links TRBV5-1 with TRBJ2-3, with D possibly being TRBD2 (5 bases). The CDR3 totals 14 residues. CDR1 and CDR2 (germline): SGHRS, YFSETQ. V dropped 3 bases and J dropped 4 bases, with 12 bases sitting between them. In DNA, the CDR3 is TGCGCCAGCAGCTGGGTACTAGTTTCAGATACGCAGTATTTT. This sequence encodes CASSWVLVSDTQYF. The whole variable domain, remainder taken from reference TRBV5-1 and TRBJ2-3, is KAGVTQTPRYLIKTRGQQVTLSCSPISGHRSVSWYQQTPGQGLQFLFEYFSETQRNKGNFPGRFSGRQFSNSRSEMNVSTLELGDSALYLCASSWVLVSDTQYFGPGTRLTVL.

This chain uses TRBV15 with TRBJ2-7, with TRBD1 matching 9 bases. Germline CDR1 is LNHNV and CDR2 is YYDKDF (reference sequence). After removal of 1 base from V and 1 base from J, the junction contained 2 bases not matched to a gene. This CDR3 has 15 residues. The CDR3 loop is CATSRAGTGSYEQYF. The CDR3 DNA reads TGTGCCACCAGCAGAGCCGGGACAGGGTCCTACGAGCAGTACTTC. The full variable domain, completed using reference TRBV15 and TRBJ2-7, is DAMVIQNPRYQVTQFGKPVTLSCSQTLNHNVMYWYQQKSSQAPKLLFHYYDKDFNNEADTPDNFQSRRPNTSFCFLDIRSPGLGDTAMYLCATSRAGTGSYEQYFGPGTRLTVT.

This chain links TRBV6-5 with TRBJ1-5; the D is unclear. V dropped 5 bases and J dropped 2 bases, with 7 bases sitting between them. CDR1 is MNHEY, CDR2 SVGAGI, per germline. The CDR3 covers 13 residues. The CDR3 reads CASSGEGNQPQHF. The DNA for the CDR3 is TGTGCCAGCAGTGGAGAGGGCAATCAGCCCCAGCATTTT.

The rearrangement links TRBV29-1 to TRBJ1-5; D unclear. V lost 6 bases, J lost 4 bases, and 10 bases lay in between. The CDR3 covers 12 residues. CDR1 SQVTM and CDR2 ANQGSEA come from the germline V gene. The CDR3 spells CSVKEGNQPQHF. CDR3 DNA: TGCAGCGTCAAGGAGGGAAATCAGCCCCAGCATTTT.